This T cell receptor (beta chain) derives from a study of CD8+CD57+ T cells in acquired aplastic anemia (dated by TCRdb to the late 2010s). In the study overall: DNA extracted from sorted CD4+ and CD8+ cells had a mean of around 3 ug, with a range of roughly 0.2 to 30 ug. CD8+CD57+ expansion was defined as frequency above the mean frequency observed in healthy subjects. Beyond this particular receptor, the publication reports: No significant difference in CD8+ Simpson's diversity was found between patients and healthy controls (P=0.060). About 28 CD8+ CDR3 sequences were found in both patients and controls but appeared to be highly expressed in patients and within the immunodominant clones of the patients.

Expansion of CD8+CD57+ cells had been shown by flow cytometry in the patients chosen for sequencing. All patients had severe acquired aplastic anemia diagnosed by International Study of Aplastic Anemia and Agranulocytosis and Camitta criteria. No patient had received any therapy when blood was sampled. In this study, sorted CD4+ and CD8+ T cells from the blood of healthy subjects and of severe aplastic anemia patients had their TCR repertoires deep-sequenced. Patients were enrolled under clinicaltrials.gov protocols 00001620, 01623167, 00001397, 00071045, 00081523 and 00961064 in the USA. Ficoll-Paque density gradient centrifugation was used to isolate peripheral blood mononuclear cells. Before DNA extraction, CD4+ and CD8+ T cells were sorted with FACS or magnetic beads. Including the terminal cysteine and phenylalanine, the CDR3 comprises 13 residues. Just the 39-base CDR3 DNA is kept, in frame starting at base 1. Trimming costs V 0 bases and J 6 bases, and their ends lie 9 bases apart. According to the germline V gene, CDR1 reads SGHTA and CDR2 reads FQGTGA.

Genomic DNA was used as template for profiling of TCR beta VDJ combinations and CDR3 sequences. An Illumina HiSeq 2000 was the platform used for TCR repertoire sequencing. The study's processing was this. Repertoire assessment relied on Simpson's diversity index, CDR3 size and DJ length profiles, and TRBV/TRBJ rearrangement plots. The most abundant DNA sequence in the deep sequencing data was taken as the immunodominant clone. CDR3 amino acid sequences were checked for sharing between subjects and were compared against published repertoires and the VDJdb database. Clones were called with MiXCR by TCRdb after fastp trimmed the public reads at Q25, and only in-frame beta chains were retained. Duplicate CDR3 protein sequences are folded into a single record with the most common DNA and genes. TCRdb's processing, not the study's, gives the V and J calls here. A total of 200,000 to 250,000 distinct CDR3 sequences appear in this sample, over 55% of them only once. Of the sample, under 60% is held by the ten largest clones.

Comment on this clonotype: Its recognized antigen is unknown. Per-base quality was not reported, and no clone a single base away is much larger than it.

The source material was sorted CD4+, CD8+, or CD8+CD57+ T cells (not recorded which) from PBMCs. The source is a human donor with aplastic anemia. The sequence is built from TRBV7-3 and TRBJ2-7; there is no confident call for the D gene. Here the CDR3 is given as CASSLTALSEQYF. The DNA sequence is TGTGCCAGCAGCTTAACGGCGCTGAGCGAGCAGTACTTC.